Listed below are T cell receptor beta chains from one sample, sequenced in a study of identical twins. TCRdb re-called the 5' RACE reads through MiXCR, storing one row per CDR3 protein. The sample has 1.5 million to 2 million distinct CDR3 sequences, around 29% seen once; the top ten hold roughly 0.3%. Sequenced sample: cord blood. The receptor source for this set is a newborn girl in good health. The conserved cysteine and the conserved F or W are not part of the CDR3 here.

v_call	j_call	cdr3_aa
TRBV20-1	TRBJ2-1	SARGAGGYNEQF
TRBV6-1	TRBJ1-5	ASSEVWQGSNQPQH
TRBV20-1	TRBJ1-1	SADNPGGGNTEAF
TRBV12-3/TRBV12-4	TRBJ1-5	ASSLSQGGNQPQH
TRBV4-1	TRBJ2-7	ASSQSDSSHYEQY
TRBV11-2	TRBJ2-3	ASSPSLAGSTDTQY
TRBV5-1	TRBJ2-3	ASSLIPGVPDTQY
TRBV7-9	TRBJ1-6	ASSVRDKNNSPLH
TRBV6-2/TRBV6-3	TRBJ1-6	ASRQADRLESLH
TRBV10-3	TRBJ2-7	AISAGLEQY
TRBV5-1	TRBJ2-1	ASSPGTLARHNEQF
TRBV12-3/TRBV12-4	TRBJ2-4	ASSPLQGAKNIQY
TRBV6-1	TRBJ2-1	ASSEGPRLAGYNEQF
TRBV7-2	TRBJ1-1	ASTRQGPNTEAF
TRBV20-1	TRBJ1-5	SALMSWGGGLLPQH
TRBV4-1	-	ASSPLLGITAYNEQY
TRBV5-1	TRBJ2-2	ASSLRTIRAGELF
TRBV5-1	TRBJ2-1	ASSLSDWNEQF
TRBV20-1	TRBJ2-3	SARKTSGSTDTQY
TRBV24-1	TRBJ2-3	ATSDSLRDTQY
TRBV5-1	TRBJ2-4	ASSLVGGSNIQY
TRBV29-1	TRBJ2-5	SVEKTGGQETQY
TRBV9	TRBJ2-3	ASSVGSGGLSTDTQY
TRBV18	TRBJ2-7	ASSGGGGAPYEQY
TRBV10-3	TRBJ1-1	AISEKPNTEAF
TRBV29-1	TRBJ2-4	SVVSRDSIQY
TRBV10-1	TRBJ2-5	ASSADYDRETQY
TRBV7-7	TRBJ2-2	ASSLGSSGAGELF
TRBV6-4	TRBJ2-7	ASTVAEQY
TRBV4-1	TRBJ2-1	ASSQELRSGLGQF
TRBV6-6	TRBJ2-3	ACSVLAGGTDTQY
TRBV18	TRBJ2-5	ASSPGLQETQY
TRBV12-3/TRBV12-4	TRBJ2-2	ASSQELAGATGELF